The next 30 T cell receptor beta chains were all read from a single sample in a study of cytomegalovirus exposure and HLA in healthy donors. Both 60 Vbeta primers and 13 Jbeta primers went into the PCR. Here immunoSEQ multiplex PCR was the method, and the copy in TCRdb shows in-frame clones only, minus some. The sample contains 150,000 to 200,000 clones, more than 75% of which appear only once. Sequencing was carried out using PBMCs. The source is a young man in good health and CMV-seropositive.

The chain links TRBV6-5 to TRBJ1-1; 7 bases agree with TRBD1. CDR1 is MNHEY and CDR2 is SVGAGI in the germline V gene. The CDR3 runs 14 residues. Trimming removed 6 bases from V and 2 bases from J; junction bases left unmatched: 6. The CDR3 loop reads CASRSTGINTEAFF. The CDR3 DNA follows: TGTGCCAGCAGGTCGACAGGGATAAACACTGAAGCTTTCTTT.

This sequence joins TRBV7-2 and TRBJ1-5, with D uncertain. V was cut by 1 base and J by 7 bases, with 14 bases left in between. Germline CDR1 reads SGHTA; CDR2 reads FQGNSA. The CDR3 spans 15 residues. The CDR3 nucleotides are TGTGCCAGCAGCTTAGTTTCGGGTCTCGGGCAGCCCCAGCATTTT. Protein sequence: CASSLVSGLGQPQHF.

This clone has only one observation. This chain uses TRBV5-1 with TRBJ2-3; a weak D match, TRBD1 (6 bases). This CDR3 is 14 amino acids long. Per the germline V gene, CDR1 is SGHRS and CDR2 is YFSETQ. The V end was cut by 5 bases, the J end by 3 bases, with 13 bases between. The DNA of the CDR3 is TGCGCCAGCAGAAGGGACATCGGGACAGATACGCAGTATTTT. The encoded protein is CASRRDIGTDTQYF.

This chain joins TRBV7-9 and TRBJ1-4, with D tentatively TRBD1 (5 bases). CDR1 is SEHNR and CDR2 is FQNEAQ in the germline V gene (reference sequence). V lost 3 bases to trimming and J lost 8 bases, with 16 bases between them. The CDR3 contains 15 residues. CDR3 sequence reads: CASSFLLGAREKLFF. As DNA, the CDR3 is TGTGCCAGCAGCTTTCTATTAGGGGCACGGGAAAAACTGTTTTTT.

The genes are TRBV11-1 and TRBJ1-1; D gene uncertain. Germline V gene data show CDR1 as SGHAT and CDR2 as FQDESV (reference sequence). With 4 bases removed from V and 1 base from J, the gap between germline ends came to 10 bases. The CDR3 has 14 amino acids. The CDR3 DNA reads TGTGCCAGCAGCTGGGCACAGACGAACACTGAAGCTTTCTTT. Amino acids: CASSWAQTNTEAFF.

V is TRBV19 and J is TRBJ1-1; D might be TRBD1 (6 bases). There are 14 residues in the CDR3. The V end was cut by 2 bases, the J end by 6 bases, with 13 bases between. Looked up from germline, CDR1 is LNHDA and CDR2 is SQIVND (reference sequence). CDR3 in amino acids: CASSIKTGMAEAFF. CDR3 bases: TGTGCCAGTAGTATAAAAACAGGGATGGCTGAAGCTTTCTTT.

CDR3 amino acids: CASGPEGQGTAEAFF. Here the CDR3 DNA reads TGCGCCAGCGGACCCGAGGGACAGGGTACCGCTGAAGCTTTCTTT. This rearrangement joins TRBV5-1 to TRBJ1-1; 9 bases line up with TRBD1. CDR1 and CDR2 from the germline V gene are SGHRS and YFSETQ. V lost 7 bases, J lost 6 bases, and 13 bases stayed unmatched. The CDR3 spans 15 residues.

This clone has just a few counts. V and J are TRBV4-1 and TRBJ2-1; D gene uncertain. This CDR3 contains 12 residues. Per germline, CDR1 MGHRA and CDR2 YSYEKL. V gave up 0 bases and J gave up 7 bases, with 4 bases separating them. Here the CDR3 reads CASSQERNEQFF. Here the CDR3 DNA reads TGCGCCAGCAGCCAAGAGCGGAATGAGCAGTTCTTC.

In DNA, the CDR3 is TGTGCCAGCAGCCCAGGGACTCCGGCAACTAATGAAAAACTGTTTTTT. Its translation is CASSPGTPATNEKLFF. The chain recombines TRBV11-2 with TRBJ1-4, with D possibly being TRBD1 (5 bases). The CDR3 is 16 amino acids. Germline V gene sequence: CDR1 SGHAT, CDR2 FQNNGV. V lost 5 bases to trimming and J lost 0 bases, with 13 bases between them.

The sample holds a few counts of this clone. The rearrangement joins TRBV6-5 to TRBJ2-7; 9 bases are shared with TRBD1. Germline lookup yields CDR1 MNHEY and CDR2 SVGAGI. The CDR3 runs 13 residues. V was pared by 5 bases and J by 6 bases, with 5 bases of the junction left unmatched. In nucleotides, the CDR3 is TGTGCCAGCAGTCCCGGGACAGGGTTCGAGCAGTACTTC. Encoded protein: CASSPGTGFEQYF.

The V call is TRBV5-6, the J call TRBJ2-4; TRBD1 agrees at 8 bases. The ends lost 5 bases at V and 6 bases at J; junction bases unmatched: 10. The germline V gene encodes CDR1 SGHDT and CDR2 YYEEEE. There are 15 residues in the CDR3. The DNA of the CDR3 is TGTGCCAGCAGTACAACGACAGGGGACGGAAACATTCAGTACTTC. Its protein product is CASSTTTGDGNIQYF.

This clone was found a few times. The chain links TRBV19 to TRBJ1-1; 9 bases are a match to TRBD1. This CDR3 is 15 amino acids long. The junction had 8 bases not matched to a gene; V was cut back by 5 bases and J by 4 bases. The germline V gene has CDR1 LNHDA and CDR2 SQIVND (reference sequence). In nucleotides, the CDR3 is TGTGCCAGTAGTGCCCTGGGACAGGGTCCCACTGAAGCTTTCTTT. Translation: CASSALGQGPTEAFF.

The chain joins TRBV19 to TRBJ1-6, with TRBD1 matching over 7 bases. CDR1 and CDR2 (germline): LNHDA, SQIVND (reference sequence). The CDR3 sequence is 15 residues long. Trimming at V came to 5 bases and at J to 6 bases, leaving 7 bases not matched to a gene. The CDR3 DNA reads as TGTGCCAGTAGTCCCGACGACAGGGTTAATTCACCCCTCCACTTT. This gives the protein CASSPDDRVNSPLHF.

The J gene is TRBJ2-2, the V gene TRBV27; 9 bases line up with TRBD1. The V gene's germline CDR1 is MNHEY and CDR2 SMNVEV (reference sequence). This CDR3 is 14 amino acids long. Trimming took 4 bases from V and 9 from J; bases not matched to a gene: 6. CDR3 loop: CASSSGQGIRELFF. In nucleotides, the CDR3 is TGTGCCAGCAGTTCGGGACAGGGAATAAGGGAGCTGTTTTTT.

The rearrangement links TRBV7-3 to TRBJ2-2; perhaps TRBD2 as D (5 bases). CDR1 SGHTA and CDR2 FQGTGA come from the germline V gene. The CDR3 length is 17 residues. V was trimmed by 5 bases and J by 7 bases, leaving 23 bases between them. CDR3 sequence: CASSPARWGVRDGELFF. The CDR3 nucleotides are TGTGCCAGCAGCCCCGCAAGGTGGGGTGTTCGGGACGGGGAGCTGTTTTTT.

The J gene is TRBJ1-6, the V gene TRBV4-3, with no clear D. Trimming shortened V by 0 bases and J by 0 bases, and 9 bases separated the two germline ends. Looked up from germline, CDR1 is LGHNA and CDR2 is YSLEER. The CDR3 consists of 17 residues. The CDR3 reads CASSQEEASSYNSPLHF. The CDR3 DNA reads TGCGCCAGCAGCCAAGAAGAGGCTAGCTCCTATAATTCACCCCTCCACTTT.

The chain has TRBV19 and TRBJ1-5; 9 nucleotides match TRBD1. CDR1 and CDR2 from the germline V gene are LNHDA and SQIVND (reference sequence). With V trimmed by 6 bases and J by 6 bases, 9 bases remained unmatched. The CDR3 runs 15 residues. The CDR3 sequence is CASSEGQGSAQPQHF. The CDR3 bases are TGTGCCAGTAGCGAGGGACAGGGAAGCGCTCAGCCCCAGCATTTT. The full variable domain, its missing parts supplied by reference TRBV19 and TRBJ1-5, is DGGITQSPKYLFRKEGQNVTLSCEQNLNHDAMYWYRQDPGQGLRLIYYSQIVNDFQKGDIAEGYSVSREKKESFPLTVTSAQKNPTAFYLCASSEGQGSAQPQHFGDGTRLSIL.

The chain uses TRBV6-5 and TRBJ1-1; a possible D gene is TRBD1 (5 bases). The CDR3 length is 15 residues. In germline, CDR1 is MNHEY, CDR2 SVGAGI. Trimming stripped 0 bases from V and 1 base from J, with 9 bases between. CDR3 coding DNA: TGTGCCAGCAGTTACTCAGGCGGACAGAACACTGAAGCTTTCTTT. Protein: CASSYSGGQNTEAFF.

The CDR3 reads CASSLAGGGINTEAFF. Written as DNA, the CDR3 is TGTGCCAGCAGCTTAGCGGGGGGGGGAATAAACACTGAAGCTTTCTTT. The chain combines TRBV7-2 with TRBJ1-1, with TRBD1 as a possible D gene (5 bases). This CDR3 has 16 amino acids. The V gene lost 0 bases and the J gene lost 2 bases, with 13 bases spanning the gap. Looked up from germline, CDR1 is SGHTA and CDR2 is FQGNSA.

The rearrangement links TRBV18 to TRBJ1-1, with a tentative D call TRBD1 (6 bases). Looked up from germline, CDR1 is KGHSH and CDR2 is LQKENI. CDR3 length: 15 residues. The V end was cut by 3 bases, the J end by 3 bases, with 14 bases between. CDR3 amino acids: CASSPFGGADTEAFF. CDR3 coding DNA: TGTGCCAGCTCACCTTTTGGGGGCGCGGACACTGAAGCTTTCTTT.

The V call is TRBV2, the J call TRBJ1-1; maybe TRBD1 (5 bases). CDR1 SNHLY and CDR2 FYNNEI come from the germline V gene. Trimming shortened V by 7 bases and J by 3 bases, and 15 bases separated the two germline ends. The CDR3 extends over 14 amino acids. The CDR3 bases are TGTGCCAGCAAGGGGCAGGGCAAGGACACTGAAGCTTTCTTT. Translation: CASKGQGKDTEAFF.

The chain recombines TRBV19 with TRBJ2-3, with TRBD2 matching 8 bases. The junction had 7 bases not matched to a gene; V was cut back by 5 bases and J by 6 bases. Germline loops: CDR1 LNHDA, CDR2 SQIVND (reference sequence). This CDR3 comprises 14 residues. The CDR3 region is CASSFRLAQDTQYF. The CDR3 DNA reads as TGTGCCAGTAGTTTCCGACTAGCGCAGGATACGCAGTATTTT.

CDR3 coding DNA: TGTGCCAGCAGCGAGTCGGTTGTGAGTCTGAATGGCTACACCTTC. As protein: CASSESVVSLNGYTF. V gene TRBV9 combines with J gene TRBJ1-2; D gene ambiguous. The V and J ends lost 3 bases and 6 bases respectively, with 18 bases between them. Germline lookup yields CDR1 SGDLS and CDR2 YYNGEE. The CDR3 length is 15 residues.

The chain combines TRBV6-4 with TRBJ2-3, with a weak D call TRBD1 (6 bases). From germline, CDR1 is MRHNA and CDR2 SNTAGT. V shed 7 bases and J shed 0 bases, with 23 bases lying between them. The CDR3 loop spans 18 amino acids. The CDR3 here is CASNIRQEEGPSTDTQYF. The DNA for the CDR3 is TGTGCCAGCAACATACGACAGGAAGAGGGGCCTAGCACAGATACGCAGTATTTT.

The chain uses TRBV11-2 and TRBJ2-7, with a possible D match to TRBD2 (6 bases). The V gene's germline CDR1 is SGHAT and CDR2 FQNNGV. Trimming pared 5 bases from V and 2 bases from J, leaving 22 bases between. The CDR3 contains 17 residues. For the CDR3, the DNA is TGTGCCAGCAGCCCGGGGACTTTGGCGACACCAACCTACGAGCAGTACTTC. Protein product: CASSPGTLATPTYEQYF.

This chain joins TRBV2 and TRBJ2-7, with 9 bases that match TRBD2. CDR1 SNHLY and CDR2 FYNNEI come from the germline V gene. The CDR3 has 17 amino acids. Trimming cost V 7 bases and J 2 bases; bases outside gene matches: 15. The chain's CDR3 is CASNVKASGGPPYEQYF. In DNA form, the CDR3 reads TGTGCCAGCAACGTAAAGGCGAGCGGGGGGCCTCCCTACGAGCAGTACTTC.

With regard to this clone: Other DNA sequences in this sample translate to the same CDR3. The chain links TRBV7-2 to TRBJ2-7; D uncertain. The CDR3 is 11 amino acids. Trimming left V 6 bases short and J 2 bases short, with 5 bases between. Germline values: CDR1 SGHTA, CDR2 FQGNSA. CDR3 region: CASSFTYEQYF. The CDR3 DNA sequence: TGTGCCAGCAGTTTTACCTACGAGCAGTACTTC. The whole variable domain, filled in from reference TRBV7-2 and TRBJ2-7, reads GAGVSQSPSNKVTEKGKDVELRCDPISGHTALYWYRQSLGQGLEFLIYFQGNSAPDKSGLPSDRFSAERTGGSVSTLTIQRTQQEDSAVYLCASSFTYEQYFGPGTRLTVT.

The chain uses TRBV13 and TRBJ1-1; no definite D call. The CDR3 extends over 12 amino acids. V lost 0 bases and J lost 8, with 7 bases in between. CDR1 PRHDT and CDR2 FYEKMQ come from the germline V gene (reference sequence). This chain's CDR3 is CASSLGLGEAFF. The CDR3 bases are TGTGCCAGCAGCTTAGGATTGGGCGAAGCTTTCTTT.

CDR3 in DNA: TGTGCCAATAGCGGGACAGGGAATTCACCCCTCCACTTT. Amino acids: CANSGTGNSPLHF. This chain links TRBV19 with TRBJ1-6, with 9 bases fitting TRBD1. The CDR3 has 13 amino acids. Germline V gene lookup returns CDR1 LNHDA and CDR2 SQIVND (reference sequence). J lost 7 bases, V lost 10 bases, and 5 bases had no gene match.

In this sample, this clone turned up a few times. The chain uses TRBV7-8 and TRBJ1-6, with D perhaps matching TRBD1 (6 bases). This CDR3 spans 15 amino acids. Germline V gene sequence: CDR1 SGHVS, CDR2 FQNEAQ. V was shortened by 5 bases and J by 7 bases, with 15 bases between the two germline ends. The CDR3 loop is CASSLRDTKNSPLHF. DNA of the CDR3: TGTGCCAGCAGCCTCCGGGACACTAAAAATTCACCCCTCCACTTT.